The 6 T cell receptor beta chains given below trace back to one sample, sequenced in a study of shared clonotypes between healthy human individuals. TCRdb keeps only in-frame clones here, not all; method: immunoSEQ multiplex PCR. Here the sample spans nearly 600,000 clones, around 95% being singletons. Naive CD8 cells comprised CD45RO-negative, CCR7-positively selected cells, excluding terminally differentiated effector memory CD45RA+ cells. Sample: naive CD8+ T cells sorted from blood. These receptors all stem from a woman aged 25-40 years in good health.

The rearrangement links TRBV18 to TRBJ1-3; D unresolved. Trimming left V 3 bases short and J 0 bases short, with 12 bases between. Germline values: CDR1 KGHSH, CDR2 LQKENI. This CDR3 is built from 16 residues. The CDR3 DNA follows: TGTGCCAGCTCACCCCCGGACGTCAGCTCTGGAAACACCATATATTTT. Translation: CASSPPDVSSGNTIYF.

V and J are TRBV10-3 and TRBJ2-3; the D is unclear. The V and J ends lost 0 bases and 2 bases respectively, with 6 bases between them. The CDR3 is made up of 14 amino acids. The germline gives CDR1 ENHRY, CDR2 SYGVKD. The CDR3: CAISESLDTDTQYF. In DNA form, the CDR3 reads TGTGCCATCAGTGAGTCGCTAGACACAGATACGCAGTATTTT.

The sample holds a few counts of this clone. CDR3 protein: CSVATSPGELFF. In DNA form, the CDR3 reads TGCAGCGTAGCGACTTCACCCGGGGAGCTGTTTTTT. V is TRBV29-1 and J is TRBJ2-2; D unresolved. The V gene lost 6 bases and the J gene lost 6 bases, with 11 bases spanning the gap. The CDR3 spans 12 residues. Germline CDR1 reads SQVTM; CDR2 reads ANQGSEA.

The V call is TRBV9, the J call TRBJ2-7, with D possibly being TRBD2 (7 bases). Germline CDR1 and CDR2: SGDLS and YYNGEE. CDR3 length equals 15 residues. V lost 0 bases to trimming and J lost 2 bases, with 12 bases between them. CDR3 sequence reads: CASSVAGGPTYEQYF. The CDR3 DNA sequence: TGTGCCAGCAGCGTAGCCGGGGGGCCTACCTACGAGCAGTACTTC.

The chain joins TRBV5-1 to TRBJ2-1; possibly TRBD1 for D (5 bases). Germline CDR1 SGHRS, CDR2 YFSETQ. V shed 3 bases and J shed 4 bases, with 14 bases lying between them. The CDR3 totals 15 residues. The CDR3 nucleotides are TGCGCCAGCAGCTCTACCGAAGGGGCTTACAATGAGCAGTTCTTC. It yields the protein CASSSTEGAYNEQFF.

The CDR3 protein is CASSGQYYYNEQFF. The CDR3 DNA reads as TGTGCCAGTAGTGGACAGTACTACTACAATGAGCAGTTCTTC. The chain employs TRBV19 and TRBJ2-1, with a tentative D call TRBD1 (6 bases). Looked up from germline, CDR1 is LNHDA and CDR2 is SQIVND (reference sequence). The CDR3 loop spans 14 amino acids. Deletions cut 5 bases from V and 3 bases from J, with 11 bases between.